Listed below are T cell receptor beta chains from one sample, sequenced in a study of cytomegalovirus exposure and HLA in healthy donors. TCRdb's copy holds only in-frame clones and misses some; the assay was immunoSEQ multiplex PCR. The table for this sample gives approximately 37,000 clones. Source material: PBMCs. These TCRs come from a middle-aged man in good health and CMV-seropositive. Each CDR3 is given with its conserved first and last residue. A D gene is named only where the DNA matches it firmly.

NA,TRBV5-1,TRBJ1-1,TGCGCCAGCGCAGAGGGCACTGAAGCTTTCTTT,CASAEGTEAFF
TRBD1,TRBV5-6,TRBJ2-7,TGTGCCAGCAGCAAGGGGACGGGACAGGGGAGTTACGAGCAGTACTTC,CASSKGTGQGSYEQYF
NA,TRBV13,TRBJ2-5,TGTGCCACCAAGAACAGGGGGGAGGGAGAGACCCAGTACTTC,CATKNRGEGETQYF
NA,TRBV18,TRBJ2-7,TGTGCCAGCTCTCGCGAGTACGGTCCTTCCTACGAGCAGTACTTC,CASSREYGPSYEQYF
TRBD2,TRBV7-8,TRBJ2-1,TGTGCCAGCAGCCGACGAGCGGGAGATCTTCCCAATGAGCAGTTCTTC,CASSRRAGDLPNEQFF
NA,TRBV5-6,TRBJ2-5,TGTGCCAGCAGCTTGGTGGGTAGCGTAGAAGAGACCCAGTACTTC,CASSLVGSVEETQYF
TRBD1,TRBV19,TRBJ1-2,TGTGCCAGTAGTTTGGACAGGGGGAACTATGGCTACACCTTC,CASSLDRGNYGYTF
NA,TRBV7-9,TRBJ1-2,TGTGCCAGCAGCTTAGAGCCGCGGGACTATGGCTACACCTTC,CASSLEPRDYGYTF
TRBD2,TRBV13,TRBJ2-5,TGTGCCAGCAGCCTAAGGACTAGCGGGAGGGAGACCCAGTACTTC,CASSLRTSGRETQYF
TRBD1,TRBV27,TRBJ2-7,TGTGCCAGCAGTTCCGGACAGGGGGCTTCTTTCGAGCAGTACTTC,CASSSGQGASFEQYF
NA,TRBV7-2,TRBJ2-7,TGTGCCAGCAGCTTAGAGGGTTCTAGCTGGTACGAGCAGTACTTC,CASSLEGSSWYEQYF
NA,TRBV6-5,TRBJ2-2,TGTGCCAGCAGTTTCCGACGGGGTATCGGGGAGCTGTTTTTT,CASSFRRGIGELFF
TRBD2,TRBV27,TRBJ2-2,TGTGCCAGCAGTTTATCTGGACTAGGGGTCACCGGGGAGCTGTTTTTT,CASSLSGLGVTGELFF